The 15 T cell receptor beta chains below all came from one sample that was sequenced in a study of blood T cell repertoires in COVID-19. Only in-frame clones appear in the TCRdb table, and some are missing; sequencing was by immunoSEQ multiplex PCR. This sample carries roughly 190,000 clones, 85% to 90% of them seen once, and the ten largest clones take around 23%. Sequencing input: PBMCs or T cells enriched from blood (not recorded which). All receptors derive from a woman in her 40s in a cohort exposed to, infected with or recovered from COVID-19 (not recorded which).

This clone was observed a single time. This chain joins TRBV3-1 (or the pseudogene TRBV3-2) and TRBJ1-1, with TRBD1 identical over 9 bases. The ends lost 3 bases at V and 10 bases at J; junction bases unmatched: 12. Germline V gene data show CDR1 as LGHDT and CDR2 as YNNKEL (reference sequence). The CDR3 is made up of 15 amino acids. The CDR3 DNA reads TGTGCCAGCAGCCATCTCAGTCAACAGGGGGCTGGAGCTTTCTTT. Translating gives CASSHLSQQGAGAFF.

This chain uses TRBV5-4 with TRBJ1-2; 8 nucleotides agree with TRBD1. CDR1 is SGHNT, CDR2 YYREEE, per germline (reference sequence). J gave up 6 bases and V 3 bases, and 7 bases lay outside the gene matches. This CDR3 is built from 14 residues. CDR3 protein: CASSWTGQGDGYTF. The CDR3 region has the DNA TGTGCCAGCAGCTGGACAGGACAGGGAGATGGCTACACCTTC.

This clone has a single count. The chain's CDR3 is CASRRVDTQYF. CDR3 DNA: TGTGCCAGCAGAAGAGTGGATACGCAGTATTTT. J is TRBJ2-3 and V is TRBV28; D ambiguous. Trimming shortened V by 6 bases and J by 6 bases, and 7 bases separated the two germline ends. Germline loops: CDR1 MDHEN, CDR2 SYDVKM. The CDR3 covers 11 residues.

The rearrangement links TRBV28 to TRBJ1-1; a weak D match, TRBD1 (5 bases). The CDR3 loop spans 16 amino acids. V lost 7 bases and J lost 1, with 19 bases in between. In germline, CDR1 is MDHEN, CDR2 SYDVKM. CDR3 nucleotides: TGTGCCAGCAACCTCGACGGGGGTTCGGGGAACACTGAAGCTTTCTTT. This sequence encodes CASNLDGGSGNTEAFF.

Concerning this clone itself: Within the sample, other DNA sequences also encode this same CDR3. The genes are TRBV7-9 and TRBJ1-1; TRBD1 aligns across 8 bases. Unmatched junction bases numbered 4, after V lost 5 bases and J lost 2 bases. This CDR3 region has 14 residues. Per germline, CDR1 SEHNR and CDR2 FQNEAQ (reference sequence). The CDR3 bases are TGTGCCAGCAGCCTGGGACAGGCAAACACTGAAGCTTTCTTT. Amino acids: CASSLGQANTEAFF.

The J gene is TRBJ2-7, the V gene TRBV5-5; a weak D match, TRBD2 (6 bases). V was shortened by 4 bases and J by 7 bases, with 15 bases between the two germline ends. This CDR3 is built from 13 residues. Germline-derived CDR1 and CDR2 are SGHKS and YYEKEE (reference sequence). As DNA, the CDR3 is TGTGCCAGCAGCCGGTCCCAGGGACTGGAGCAGTACTTC. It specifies CASSRSQGLEQYF.

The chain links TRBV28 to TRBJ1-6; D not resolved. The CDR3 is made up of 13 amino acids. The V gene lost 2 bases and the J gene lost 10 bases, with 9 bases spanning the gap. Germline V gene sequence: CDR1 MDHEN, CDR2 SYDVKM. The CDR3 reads CASSLRDFSPLHF. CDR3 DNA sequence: TGTGCCAGCAGTTTACGAGACTTCTCACCCCTCCACTTT.

DNA for the CDR3: TGTGCCAGCAGTTCCCGACAGGGTACAGGCCACTATAGCAATCAGCCCCAGCATTTT. Translating it yields CASSSRQGTGHYSNQPQHF. The chain has TRBV28 and TRBJ1-5, with 7 bases fitting TRBD1. The V and J ends lost 4 bases and 0 bases, in that order; junction bases with no gene match: 15. Germline values: CDR1 MDHEN, CDR2 SYDVKM. The CDR3 spans 19 residues.

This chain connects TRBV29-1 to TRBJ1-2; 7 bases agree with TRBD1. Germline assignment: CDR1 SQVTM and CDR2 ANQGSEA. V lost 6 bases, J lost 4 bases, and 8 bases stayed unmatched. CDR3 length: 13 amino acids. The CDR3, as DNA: TGCAGCGTAGCACAGACAGGGATCTATGGCTACACCTTC. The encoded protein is CSVAQTGIYGYTF.

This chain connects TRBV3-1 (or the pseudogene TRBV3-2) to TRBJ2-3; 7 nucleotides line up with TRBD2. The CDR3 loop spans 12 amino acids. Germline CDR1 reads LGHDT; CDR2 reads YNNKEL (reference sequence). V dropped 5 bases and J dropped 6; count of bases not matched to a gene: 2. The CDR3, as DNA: TGTGCCAGCAGCTCCGGGGGGGATACGCAGTATTTT. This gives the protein CASSSGGDTQYF.

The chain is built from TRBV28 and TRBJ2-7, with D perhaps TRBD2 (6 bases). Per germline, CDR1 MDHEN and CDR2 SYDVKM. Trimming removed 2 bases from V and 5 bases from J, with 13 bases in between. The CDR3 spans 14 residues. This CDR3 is CASSLGQGGDEQYF. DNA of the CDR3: TGTGCCAGCAGTTTAGGTCAGGGCGGGGACGAGCAGTACTTC.

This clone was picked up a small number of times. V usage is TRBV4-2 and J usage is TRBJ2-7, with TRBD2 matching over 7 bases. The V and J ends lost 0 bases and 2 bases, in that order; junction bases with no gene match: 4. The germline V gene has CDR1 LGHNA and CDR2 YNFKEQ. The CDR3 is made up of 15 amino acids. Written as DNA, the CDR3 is TGTGCCAGCAGCCAAGATCGGGGGGTTACCTACGAGCAGTACTTC. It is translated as CASSQDRGVTYEQYF.

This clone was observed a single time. The chain's CDR3 is CASSEALWDRGQGEQFF. CDR3 in DNA: TGTGCCAGCAGTGAAGCGCTCTGGGACAGGGGGCAGGGTGAGCAGTTCTTC. This sequence joins TRBV6-1 and TRBJ2-1; 12 bases line up with TRBD1. Unmatched junction bases numbered 9, after V lost 0 bases and J lost 9 bases. The CDR3 contains 17 residues. Germline loops: CDR1 MNHNS, CDR2 SASEGT.

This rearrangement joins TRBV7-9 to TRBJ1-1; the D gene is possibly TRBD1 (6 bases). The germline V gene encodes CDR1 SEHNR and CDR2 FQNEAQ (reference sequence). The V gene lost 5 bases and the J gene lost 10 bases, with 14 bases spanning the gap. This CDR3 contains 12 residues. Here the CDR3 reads CASSLWGRGAFF. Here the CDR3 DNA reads TGTGCCAGCAGCCTATGGGGGCGCGGAGCTTTCTTT.

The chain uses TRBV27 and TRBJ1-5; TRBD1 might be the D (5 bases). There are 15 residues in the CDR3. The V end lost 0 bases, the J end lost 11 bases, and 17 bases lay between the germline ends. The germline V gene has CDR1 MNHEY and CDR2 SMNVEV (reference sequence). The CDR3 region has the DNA TGTGCCAGCAGTTTATCGAAGGCAGGGATTTGGGCCCAGCATTTT. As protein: CASSLSKAGIWAQHF.